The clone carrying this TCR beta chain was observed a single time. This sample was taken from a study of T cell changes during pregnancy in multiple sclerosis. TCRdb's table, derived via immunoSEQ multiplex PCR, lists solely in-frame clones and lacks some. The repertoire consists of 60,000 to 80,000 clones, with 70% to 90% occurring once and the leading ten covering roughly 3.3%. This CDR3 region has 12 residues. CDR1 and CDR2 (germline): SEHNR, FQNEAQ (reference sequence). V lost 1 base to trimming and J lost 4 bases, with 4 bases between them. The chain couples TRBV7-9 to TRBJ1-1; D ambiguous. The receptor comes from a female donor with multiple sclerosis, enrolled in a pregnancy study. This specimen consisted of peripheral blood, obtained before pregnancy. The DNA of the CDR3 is TGTGCCAGCAGCTTAGGGCCCACTGAAGCTTTCTTT. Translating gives CASSLGPTEAFF.